Shown below are 25 T cell receptor beta chains from a single sample sequenced in a study of T cell changes during pregnancy in multiple sclerosis. Method: immunoSEQ multiplex PCR; TCRdb's copy keeps in-frame clones and lacks some. The data show around 40,000 clones, approximately 94% seen once. The sequenced sample was CD4+ T cells from peripheral blood mononuclear cells, obtained in the third trimester of pregnancy. All receptors come from a female donor with multiple sclerosis, enrolled in a pregnancy study.

The chain uses TRBV5-1 and TRBJ2-5; 8 bases map to TRBD2. The CDR3 covers 15 residues. Trimming took 1 base from V and 5 from J; bases not matched to a gene: 7. Germline lookup yields CDR1 SGHRS and CDR2 YFSETQ. This chain's CDR3 is CASSLTSGRVETQYF. DNA of the CDR3: TGCGCCAGCAGCTTGACTAGCGGAAGGGTGGAGACCCAGTACTTC.

The chain uses TRBV5-1 and TRBJ1-4; 7 positions match TRBD1. This CDR3 has 15 amino acids. Germline CDR1 SGHRS, CDR2 YFSETQ. The J segment lost 1 base and the V segment lost 4 bases, leaving 4 bases of the junction unmatched. The CDR3 is CASSVTGLTNEKLFF. Written as DNA, the CDR3 is TGCGCCAGCAGCGTGACAGGGCTAACTAATGAAAAACTGTTTTTT.

The rearrangement joins TRBV7-2 to TRBJ1-5, with 7 bases that match TRBD1. The V gene end was trimmed by 5 bases and the J gene end by 1 base; junction bases not matched to a gene: 8. The CDR3 runs 16 residues. Germline V gene data show CDR1 as SGHTA and CDR2 as FQGNSA. In DNA, the CDR3 is TGTGCCAGCAGCCCCCCAGGGGGGACCAGCAATCAGCCCCAGCATTTT. This sequence encodes CASSPPGGTSNQPQHF.

The rearrangement joins TRBV6-6 to TRBJ2-5; 7 positions agree with TRBD2. The end of the DNA aligns better with TRBJ2-7, so the J call may be wrong. Germline CDR1 MNHNY, CDR2 SVGAGI (reference sequence). The CDR3 extends over 14 amino acids. CDR3 sequence: CASKPSGNYYEQYF. Written as DNA, the CDR3 is TGTGCCAGCAAGCCAAGCGGGAACTACTACGAGCAGTACTTC.

The chain links TRBV19 to TRBJ2-7, with 7 positions matching TRBD1. The junction had 6 bases not matched to a gene; V was cut back by 6 bases and J by 10 bases. The CDR3 consists of 11 residues. Germline V gives CDR1 LNHDA, CDR2 SQIVND (reference sequence). In DNA form, the CDR3 reads TGTGCCAGTAGCCTCAGGGGGAGCCAGTACTTC. Translated: CASSLRGSQYF.

The chain is built from TRBV7-9 and TRBJ2-7; TRBD2 matches 8 bases. In germline, CDR1 is SEHNR, CDR2 FQNEAQ (reference sequence). J lost 7 bases, V lost 6 bases, and 14 bases had no gene match. CDR3 length: 15 residues. CDR3: CASSLTDGTSIEQYF. Written as DNA, the CDR3 is TGTGCCAGCAGTTTGACGGACGGGACTAGTATTGAGCAGTACTTC. The full variable domain, rest sourced from reference TRBV7-9 and TRBJ2-7, is DTGVSQNPRHKITKRGQNVTFRCDPISEHNRLYWYRQTLGQGPEFLTYFQNEAQLEKSRLLSDRFSAERPKGSFSTLEIQRTEQGDSAMYLCASSLTDGTSIEQYFGPGTRLTVT.

The chain is built from TRBV6-6 and TRBJ2-2; TRBD2 matches at 11 bases. V lost 7 bases and J lost 6; bases outside the gene matches: 4. The CDR3 is 14 amino acids. Germline V gives CDR1 MNHNY, CDR2 SVGAGI (reference sequence). The CDR3 region is CASNSGGAAGELFF. The CDR3 DNA is TGTGCCAGCAATAGCGGGGGGGCCGCCGGGGAGCTGTTTTTT.

This chain connects TRBV7-2 to TRBJ2-1; D is undetermined. Trimming took off 5 bases at V and 8 bases at J, with 10 bases between the two ends. CDR3 length: 12 residues. Germline V gives CDR1 SGHTA, CDR2 FQGNSA. The CDR3 bases are TGTGCCAGCAGCCCCCCGTTCCATGAGCAGTTCTTC. It translates to CASSPPFHEQFF.

The rearrangement links TRBV9 to TRBJ2-7; tentatively, D is TRBD2 (5 bases). The germline gives CDR1 SGDLS, CDR2 YYNGEE. This CDR3 spans 12 amino acids. Trimming stripped 0 bases from V and 9 bases from J, with 10 bases between. The CDR3 protein is CASSVVTGTQYF. The CDR3 nucleotides are TGTGCCAGCAGCGTAGTGACGGGAACGCAGTACTTC.

This clone has just one count. The V gene is TRBV15, the J gene TRBJ2-5, with D possibly matching TRBD1 (5 bases). The CDR3 runs to 12 residues. The V and J ends lost 1 base and 8 bases respectively, with 8 bases between them. Germline assignment: CDR1 LNHNV and CDR2 YYDKDF (reference sequence). The CDR3 region is CATSRVQGTQYF. The CDR3 region has the DNA TGTGCCACCAGCAGAGTTCAGGGTACCCAGTACTTC.

The gene calls are TRBV6-5 and TRBJ2-1, with TRBD2 matching over 8 bases. Trimming took 2 bases from V and 6 from J; bases not matched to a gene: 6. The germline gives CDR1 MNHEY, CDR2 SVGAGI. The CDR3 contains 15 residues. The CDR3 region has the DNA TGTGCCAGCAGTTACACCCCTGCGGGGGGCAATGAGCAGTTCTTC. Translating it yields CASSYTPAGGNEQFF.

This chain joins TRBV5-4 and TRBJ2-5, with 9 bases that match TRBD1. CDR1 SGHNT and CDR2 YYREEE come from the germline V gene (reference sequence). The CDR3 length is 17 residues. V was clipped by 5 bases and J by 2 bases; unmatched bases: 13. The CDR3 here is CASSLPPGTGWQETQYF. CDR3 coding DNA: TGTGCCAGCAGTCTACCTCCGGGGACAGGGTGGCAAGAGACCCAGTACTTC.

The V gene is TRBV5-1, the J gene TRBJ2-2, with 7 bases identical to TRBD1. CDR1 SGHRS and CDR2 YFSETQ come from the germline V gene. This CDR3 region has 16 residues. V dropped 4 bases and J dropped 0; count of bases not matched to a gene: 6. CDR3 protein: CASSQTGSANTGELFF. DNA for the CDR3: TGCGCCAGCAGCCAGACAGGGTCGGCGAACACCGGGGAGCTGTTTTTT.

The rearrangement joins TRBV27 to TRBJ2-3; D unclear. With 3 bases removed from V and 0 bases from J, the gap between germline ends came to 13 bases. Germline CDR1 MNHEY, CDR2 SMNVEV (reference sequence). This CDR3 contains 16 residues. The CDR3 DNA reads as TGTGCCAGCAGTTTTCTCCCCCTGAGGAGCACAGATACGCAGTATTTT. Amino acid sequence: CASSFLPLRSTDTQYF.

This clone was observed once. This chain connects TRBV6-6 to TRBJ2-1; D ambiguous. Trimming stripped 5 bases from V and 10 bases from J, with 18 bases between. CDR3 size: 14 residues. The germline V gene encodes CDR1 MNHNY and CDR2 SVGAGI (reference sequence). CDR3 nucleotides: TGTGCCAGCAGTACACGCCGGGTGCCGGCCGAGCAGTTCTTC. It yields the protein CASSTRRVPAEQFF.

In this sample, this clone turned up once. The chain combines TRBV28 with TRBJ2-5, with 7 nucleotides matching TRBD1. The CDR3 contains 15 residues. The V and J ends lost 5 bases and 6 bases, in that order; junction bases with no gene match: 12. Germline V gives CDR1 MDHEN, CDR2 SYDVKM. The CDR3 nucleotides are TGTGCCAGCAGTCCGACCAACCCGGGACAGAAGACCCAGTACTTC. This encodes CASSPTNPGQKTQYF.

The chain carries TRBV6-5 and TRBJ2-5; D is possibly TRBD2 (6 bases). The CDR3 consists of 15 residues. Trimming stripped 1 base from V and 5 bases from J, with 14 bases between. Germline assignment: CDR1 MNHEY and CDR2 SVGAGI. The CDR3 bases are TGTGCCAGCAGTTACTTCTCGGGACTGCTGGAGACCCAGTACTTC. As protein: CASSYFSGLLETQYF.

The chain employs TRBV5-1 and TRBJ2-1; 10 bases are a match to TRBD1. This CDR3 spans 15 amino acids. After removal of 6 bases from V and 1 base from J, the junction contained 4 bases not matched to a gene. Germline assignment: CDR1 SGHRS and CDR2 YFSETQ. The CDR3 region has the DNA TGCGCCAGCAAGAGGGGACAGGGGTCCTACAATGAGCAGTTCTTC. Encoded protein: CASKRGQGSYNEQFF. The full variable domain, rest sourced from reference TRBV5-1 and TRBJ2-1, is KAGVTQTPRYLIKTRGQQVTLSCSPISGHRSVSWYQQTPGQGLQFLFEYFSETQRNKGNFPGRFSGRQFSNSRSEMNVSTLELGDSALYLCASKRGQGSYNEQFFGPGTRLTVL.

The chain employs TRBV19 and TRBJ2-2, with 9 bases that match TRBD1. V lost 4 bases and J lost 2; bases outside the gene matches: 8. CDR3 length: 17 residues. CDR1 is LNHDA and CDR2 is SQIVND in the germline V gene (reference sequence). DNA of the CDR3: TGTGCCAGTAGTAAGGGACCGGGACAGGGAAACACCGGGGAGCTGTTTTTT. This sequence encodes CASSKGPGQGNTGELFF.

The CDR3: CASSLDVGARAGELFF. CDR3 nucleotide sequence: TGCGCCAGCAGCCTCGACGTGGGGGCCAGGGCCGGGGAGCTGTTTTTT. This chain joins TRBV4-3 and TRBJ2-2; D possibly corresponds to TRBD1 (6 bases). The CDR3 contains 16 residues. Trimming took 4 bases from V and 6 from J, leaving 18 bases between them. Germline CDR1 and CDR2: LGHNA and YSLEER.

The J gene is TRBJ2-3, the V gene TRBV7-9; TRBD2 matches 7 bases. The V gene end was trimmed by 5 bases and the J gene end by 1 base; junction bases not matched to a gene: 0. The CDR3 runs to 13 residues. Germline V lookup: CDR1 SEHNR, CDR2 FQNEAQ (reference sequence). The CDR3 nucleotides read TGTGCCAGCAGCCGGGGGGGCACAGATACGCAGTATTTT. Translated: CASSRGGTDTQYF.

The CDR3 reads CASSGRGQAKNIQYF. CDR3 DNA sequence: TGTGCCAGCAGTGGCAGGGGGCAAGCCAAAAACATTCAGTACTTC. The genes are TRBV6-1 and TRBJ2-4, with TRBD1 matching 8 bases. Looked up from germline, CDR1 is MNHNS and CDR2 is SASEGT. The CDR3 runs to 15 residues. J gave up 0 bases and V 4 bases, and 2 bases lay outside the gene matches.

J is TRBJ1-4 and V is TRBV6-1; D is unclear. The CDR3 is made up of 14 amino acids. CDR1 is MNHNS and CDR2 is SASEGT in the germline V gene. V was trimmed by 0 bases and J by 8 bases, leaving 10 bases between them. The CDR3 spells CASSEAGGKEKLFF. The CDR3 bases are TGTGCCAGCAGTGAAGCCGGAGGGAAGGAAAAACTGTTTTTT.

DNA for the CDR3: TGTGCCAGCAGTTTATTGAGTAGCTCTGGAAACACCATATATTTT. Translating it yields CASSLLSSSGNTIYF. The chain uses TRBV28 and TRBJ1-3; D is uncertain. The CDR3 extends over 15 amino acids. The ends were cut back, 1 base at V and 0 bases at J, with 7 bases in the middle. CDR1 is MDHEN, CDR2 SYDVKM, per germline.

The rearrangement uses TRBV5-5 and TRBJ1-2; 9 nucleotides align to TRBD1. The CDR3 is 13 amino acids. Germline lookup yields CDR1 SGHKS and CDR2 YYEKEE (reference sequence). The junction had 7 bases not matched to a gene; V was cut back by 3 bases and J by 10 bases. CDR3 sequence reads: CASSSGQGFDYTF. The DNA of the CDR3 is TGTGCCAGCAGCTCGGGACAGGGATTCGACTACACCTTC.